One TCR beta chain is described in this entry. The authors sequenced TCR beta from blood CD8+ and CD4+ T cells. Trimming took 3 bases from V and 15 from J, leaving 18 bases between them. Germline-derived CDR1 and CDR2 are LNHDA and SQIVND (reference sequence). This CDR3 region has 13 residues. This specimen comes from a study of CD8 T cells in Susac syndrome. Random hexamers were used to reverse transcribe the RNA input (roughly 0.5 to 1 ug). An immunoSEQ multiplex PCR generated amplified TCR beta CDR3 products spanning 54 Vbeta and 13 Jbeta. Via MiXCR, TCRdb re-called the immunoSEQ multiplex PCR reads, giving one row per CDR3 protein. The data show approximately 300,000 distinct CDR3 sequences, roughly 85% seen once.

This receptor was obtained from a human donor with multiple sclerosis. The chain uses TRBV19 and TRBJ1-5; TRBD1 might be the D (6 bases). The sequenced sample consisted of CD8+ T cells from PBMCs. The CDR3 nucleotides read TGTGCCAGTAGTATTGTTTCTCATCAGGGGAGGCATTTT. It specifies CASSIVSHQGRHF.